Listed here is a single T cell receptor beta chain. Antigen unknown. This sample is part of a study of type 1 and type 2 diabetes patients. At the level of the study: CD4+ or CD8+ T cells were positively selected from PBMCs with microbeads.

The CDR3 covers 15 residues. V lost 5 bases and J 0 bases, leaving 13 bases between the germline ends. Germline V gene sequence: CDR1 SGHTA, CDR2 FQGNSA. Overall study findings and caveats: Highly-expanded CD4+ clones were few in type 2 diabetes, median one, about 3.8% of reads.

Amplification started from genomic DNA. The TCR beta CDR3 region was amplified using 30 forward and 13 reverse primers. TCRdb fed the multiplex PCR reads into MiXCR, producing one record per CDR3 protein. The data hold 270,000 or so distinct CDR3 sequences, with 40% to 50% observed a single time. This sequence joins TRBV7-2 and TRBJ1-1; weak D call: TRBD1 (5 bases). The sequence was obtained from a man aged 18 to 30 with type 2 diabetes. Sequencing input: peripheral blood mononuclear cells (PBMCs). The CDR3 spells CASSPRQTMNTEAFF. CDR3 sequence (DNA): TGTGCCAGCAGCCCCAGACAGACCATGAACACTGAAGCTTTCTTT.